The 29 T cell receptor beta chains in this list originate from one sample, sequenced in a study of shared clonotypes between healthy human individuals. Repertoires were generated with immunoSEQ multiplex PCR, while TCRdb's copy carries only in-frame clones and drops some. The sample holds 2 million to 2.5 million clones, 92% seen once. The material sequenced was naive CD4+ T cells from PBMCs. Subset of the sample: CD45RA+ positively selected. These receptors came from a young man in good health. Some clones in this sample may be carry-over from other donors' samples.

This rearrangement joins TRBV4-2 to TRBJ2-5, with D perhaps assigned TRBD1 or TRBD2 (5 bases each). This CDR3 has 16 residues. V lost 5 bases to trimming and J lost 1 base, with 17 bases between them. Germline-derived CDR1 and CDR2 are LGHNA and YNFKEQ. Here the CDR3 DNA reads TGTGCCAGCAGCGGAATGGGGGTGCGCGCCCAAGAGACCCAGTACTTC. Its translation: CASSGMGVRAQETQYF.

The chain uses TRBV6-5 and TRBJ1-2; possible D gene TRBD1, 5 bases. Deletions cut 7 bases from V and 4 bases from J, with 13 bases between. The length of the CDR3 is 13 residues. Looked up from germline, CDR1 is MNHEY and CDR2 is SVGAGI. CDR3 sequence reads: CASTRGAGYGYTF. The CDR3 region has the DNA TGTGCCAGCACGAGAGGGGCTGGCTATGGCTACACCTTC.

The CDR3 region has the DNA TGTGCCAGCAGCGCGGGCTGGGACACCGGGGAGCTGTTTTTT. It encodes CASSAGWDTGELFF. The chain links TRBV7-2 to TRBJ2-2, with D possibly matching TRBD2 (5 bases). Trimming stripped 5 bases from V and 3 bases from J, with 10 bases between. Per germline, CDR1 SGHTA and CDR2 FQGNSA. This CDR3 has 14 residues.

CDR3 DNA: TGTGCCAGTAGTATCGATTACAGGGGGATCTATGGCTACACCTTC. Translated, it gives CASSIDYRGIYGYTF. This chain joins TRBV19 and TRBJ1-2, with 8 bases lining up with TRBD1. Germline V CDR1 and CDR2: LNHDA, SQIVND (reference sequence). The CDR3 contains 15 residues. The junction had 7 bases not matched to a gene; V was cut back by 3 bases and J by 4 bases.

V usage is TRBV5-8 and J usage is TRBJ1-4, with D uncertain. CDR1 and CDR2 (germline): SGHTS, YDEGEE. V lost 1 base, J lost 0 bases, and 10 bases lay in between. This CDR3 comprises 16 residues. CDR3 residues: CASSLFLGPTNEKLFF. The CDR3 DNA follows: TGTGCCAGCAGCTTGTTCCTAGGACCAACTAATGAAAAACTGTTTTTT.

This sequence joins TRBV6-1 and TRBJ2-7, with D maybe TRBD2 (6 bases). Deletions cut 7 bases from V and 0 bases from J, with 16 bases between. Germline lookup yields CDR1 MNHNS and CDR2 SASEGT. The CDR3 is 15 amino acids. The CDR3 sequence is CASTDRRASSYEQYF. As DNA, the CDR3 is TGTGCCAGCACCGATAGGAGGGCCAGCTCCTACGAGCAGTACTTC.

Of note for this clone: Other nucleotide sequences in the sample specify the same CDR3. V and J are TRBV29-1 and TRBJ1-2, with D perhaps TRBD1 (6 bases). The V and J ends lost 0 bases and 0 bases respectively, with 8 bases between them. Germline loops: CDR1 SQVTM, CDR2 ANQGSEA. The CDR3 has 14 residues. The CDR3 nucleotides are TGCAGCGTTGAAGACAGGGGAGCTAACTATGGCTACACCTTC. Protein: CSVEDRGANYGYTF.

V usage is TRBV5-6 and J usage is TRBJ1-1, with 8 bases aligning to TRBD1. V gave up 1 base and J gave up 1 base; unmatched junction bases: 6. The CDR3 loop spans 16 amino acids. The germline gives CDR1 SGHDT, CDR2 YYEEEE. The CDR3, as DNA: TGTGCCAGCAGCTTGAGGCAGGGGGCTTGGAACACTGAAGCTTTCTTT. This encodes CASSLRQGAWNTEAFF.

CDR3 sequence: CASSFGVTNYGYTF. CDR3 bases: TGCGCCAGCAGCTTTGGGGTAACAAACTATGGCTACACCTTC. The gene calls are TRBV5-1 and TRBJ1-2; D remains ambiguous. The CDR3 is 14 residues long. CDR1 is SGHRS and CDR2 is YFSETQ in the germline V gene. V shed 2 bases and J shed 2 bases, with 10 bases lying between them.

Only one count was recorded for this clone. This chain connects TRBV6-5 to TRBJ2-1; D not certain. The CDR3 covers 15 residues. Germline V lookup: CDR1 MNHEY, CDR2 SVGAGI. V lost 5 bases and J lost 8, with 19 bases in between. Written as DNA, the CDR3 is TGTGCCAGCAGTCGTCCGAAGCACCCACTGGATGAGCAGTTCTTC. Protein product: CASSRPKHPLDEQFF.

This chain links TRBV6-5 with TRBJ2-5; D remains unclear. The V gene lost 6 bases and the J gene lost 4 bases, with 9 bases spanning the gap. This CDR3 is built from 12 residues. CDR1 MNHEY and CDR2 SVGAGI come from the germline V gene. The CDR3 sequence is CASSLNGETQYF. Written as DNA, the CDR3 is TGTGCCAGCAGCCTAAACGGAGAGACCCAGTACTTC.

The V and J genes are TRBV27 and TRBJ1-3; unclear D gene. Trimming took off 9 bases at V and 0 bases at J, with 15 bases between the two ends. The CDR3 loop spans 15 amino acids. CDR1 and CDR2 (germline): MNHEY, SMNVEV (reference sequence). CDR3 residues: CASPSSLGSGNTIYF. CDR3 bases: TGTGCCAGTCCCTCGAGCCTCGGCTCTGGAAACACCATATATTTT.

This rearrangement joins TRBV18 to TRBJ2-3, with 11 bases fitting TRBD1. The CDR3 is 15 amino acids. Germline-derived CDR1 and CDR2 are KGHSH and LQKENI. The J segment lost 5 bases and the V segment lost 5 bases, leaving 6 bases of the junction unmatched. The CDR3 nucleotides are TGTGCCAGCTCAGGAGGACAGGGGGCGATAGATACGCAGTATTTT. Protein product: CASSGGQGAIDTQYF.

The V and J genes are TRBV18 and TRBJ2-1; D ambiguous. Germline V gene data show CDR1 as KGHSH and CDR2 as LQKENI. Between the trimmed V and J ends, which lost 4 bases and 5 bases, there was a span of 9 bases. CDR3 length equals 13 residues. This CDR3 is CASSQQRDNEQFF. The CDR3, as DNA: TGTGCCAGCTCACAGCAAAGGGACAATGAGCAGTTCTTC.

Remarks on this clone: At the DNA level, this CDR3 is encoded by other sequences in the same sample as well. The chain uses TRBV20-1 and TRBJ2-1; 7 nucleotides match TRBD1. The CDR3 has 11 residues. J was trimmed by 4 bases and V by 8 bases; bases with no gene match: 2. In germline, CDR1 is DFQATT, CDR2 SNEGSKA (reference sequence). CDR3 loop: CSTGQYNEQFF. The CDR3 nucleotides are TGCAGTACGGGACAGTACAATGAGCAGTTCTTC.

The rearrangement uses TRBV13 and TRBJ2-5, with 10 bases identical to TRBD1. The CDR3 consists of 15 residues. Germline values: CDR1 PRHDT, CDR2 FYEKMQ (reference sequence). V lost 5 bases to trimming and J lost 5 bases; unmatched junction nucleotides: 8. CDR3 sequence reads: CASSLRTGGLETQYF. In DNA form, the CDR3 reads TGTGCCAGCAGCCTTCGGACAGGGGGATTGGAGACCCAGTACTTC.

The J gene is TRBJ2-5, the V gene TRBV6-6; D is unresolved. The CDR3 has 12 amino acids. Trimming took 5 bases from V and 2 from J, leaving 6 bases between them. CDR1 is MNHNY, CDR2 SVGAGI, per germline (reference sequence). For the CDR3, the DNA is TGTGCCAGCAGTACCCCTCAAGAGACCCAGTACTTC. Translated: CASSTPQETQYF.

This chain links TRBV10-2 with TRBJ2-5, with 7 bases identical to TRBD1. The J call is doubtful: the DNA matches TRBJ2-7 better. This CDR3 comprises 13 residues. Germline V gene data show CDR1 as WSHSY and CDR2 as SAAADI. The CDR3 sequence: CASRGTETYEQYF. The CDR3, as DNA: TGCGCCAGCAGAGGGACAGAGACCTACGAGCAGTACTTC.

The chain carries TRBV6-4 and TRBJ2-1, with 10 bases aligning to TRBD2. This CDR3 has 14 residues. The germline V gene has CDR1 MRHNA and CDR2 SNTAGT. Trimming removed 6 bases from V and 12 bases from J; junction bases left unmatched: 11. The CDR3 spells CASSPGTSDPLQFF. For the CDR3, the DNA is TGTGCCAGCAGCCCCGGGACTAGCGACCCCTTGCAGTTCTTC.

The chain is built from TRBV6-6 and TRBJ2-1, with 13 bases fitting TRBD2. The junction had 8 bases not matched to a gene; V was cut back by 6 bases and J by 6 bases. Germline assignment: CDR1 MNHNY and CDR2 SVGAGI (reference sequence). The CDR3 spans 16 residues. CDR3 sequence: CASRLGTSGKVNEQFF. CDR3 DNA sequence: TGTGCCAGCAGGCTCGGGACTAGCGGGAAAGTCAATGAGCAGTTCTTC.

Note on this clone: Other DNA sequences in the sample encode the same CDR3. The rearrangement uses TRBV28 and TRBJ2-2; 9 bases are shared with TRBD2. V shed 4 bases, J shed 6 bases, and the junction held 3 bases outside the gene matches. The germline CDR1 and CDR2 sequences are MDHEN and SYDVKM. The CDR3 totals 14 residues. The CDR3 reads CASSSQREAGELFF. CDR3 DNA: TGTGCCAGCAGTTCTCAGCGGGAGGCCGGGGAGCTGTTTTTT.

The rearrangement joins TRBV28 to TRBJ1-2; the D is unclear. The CDR3 length is 15 residues. Deletions cut 7 bases from V and 2 bases from J, with 17 bases between. In germline, CDR1 is MDHEN, CDR2 SYDVKM. CDR3 nucleotide sequence: TGTGCCAGCACCCAAGGGATAGGGTTGAACTATGGCTACACCTTC. This encodes CASTQGIGLNYGYTF.

This chain joins TRBV5-1 and TRBJ1-2; no definite D call. Trimming removed 4 bases from V and 8 bases from J, with 15 bases in between. Germline V lookup: CDR1 SGHRS, CDR2 YFSETQ. CDR3 length: 13 residues. CDR3 in amino acids: CASSPSDSGGYTF. In DNA, the CDR3 is TGCGCCAGCAGCCCCTCGGATTCGGGCGGCTACACCTTC.

The chain has TRBV28 and TRBJ1-1; TRBD1 might be the D (6 bases). Germline loops: CDR1 MDHEN, CDR2 SYDVKM. Trimming removed 5 bases from V and 5 bases from J, with 18 bases in between. The CDR3 runs to 15 residues. The CDR3 coding sequence is TGTGCCAGCAGTCCCGAGGGGGGCATTCGGACTGAAGCTTTCTTT. It encodes CASSPEGGIRTEAFF. Variable domain in full (rest from reference TRBV28 and TRBJ1-1): DVKVTQSSRYLVKRTGEKVFLECVQDMDHENMFWYRQDPGLGLRLIYFSYDVKMKEKGDIPEGYSVSREKKERFSLILESASTNQTSMYLCASSPEGGIRTEAFFGQGTRLTVV.

The gene calls are TRBV4-3 and TRBJ2-3, with a weak D call TRBD1 (5 bases). V lost 5 bases, J lost 2 bases, and 11 bases lay in between. The germline V gene has CDR1 LGHNA and CDR2 YSLEER. The CDR3 covers 14 residues. The CDR3 reads CASSSTGYTDTQYF. The CDR3 nucleotides are TGCGCCAGCAGCTCCACAGGATACACAGATACGCAGTATTTT.

The chain recombines TRBV15 with TRBJ2-7; D ambiguous. The V end lost 0 bases, the J end lost 7 bases, and 13 bases lay between the germline ends. CDR3 length: 14 residues. From germline, CDR1 is LNHNV and CDR2 YYDKDF (reference sequence). In DNA form, the CDR3 reads TGTGCCACCAGCAGAGATGACCTTACGGAGGAGCAGTACTTC. This encodes CATSRDDLTEEQYF. The whole variable domain, remainder taken from reference TRBV15 and TRBJ2-7, is DAMVIQNPRYQVTQFGKPVTLSCSQTLNHNVMYWYQQKSSQAPKLLFHYYDKDFNNEADTPDNFQSRRPNTSFCFLDIRSPGLGDTAMYLCATSRDDLTEEQYFGPGTRLTVT.

A single count supports this clone. This rearrangement joins TRBV5-1 to TRBJ1-2; 7 bases are a match to TRBD1. The CDR3 is made up of 12 amino acids. V gave up 4 bases and J gave up 7 bases; unmatched junction bases: 4. Germline V lookup: CDR1 SGHRS, CDR2 YFSETQ. CDR3 sequence: CASSQDRFGYTF. CDR3 coding DNA: TGCGCCAGCAGCCAGGACAGGTTTGGCTACACCTTC.

Concerning this clone: The same CDR3 also results from other DNA sequences found in this sample. This chain joins TRBV27 and TRBJ1-5; D might be TRBD1 (5 bases). The germline V gene has CDR1 MNHEY and CDR2 SMNVEV (reference sequence). V was shortened by 8 bases and J by 3 bases, with 8 bases between the two germline ends. This CDR3 is built from 12 residues. The CDR3 loop reads CASRGHNQPQHF. CDR3 coding DNA: TGTGCCAGCCGGGGCCACAATCAGCCCCAGCATTTT.

V usage is TRBV19 and J usage is TRBJ2-7; TRBD2 aligns across 8 bases. This CDR3 has 15 amino acids. V was clipped by 1 base and J by 0 bases; unmatched bases: 2. Germline V gives CDR1 LNHDA, CDR2 SQIVND (reference sequence). CDR3 DNA: TGTGCCAGTAGTATAGGACTAGCGCGCTCCTACGAGCAGTACTTC. Amino acids: CASSIGLARSYEQYF. Using reference TRBV19 and TRBJ2-7 for the parts outside the CDR3, the full variable domain is DGGITQSPKYLFRKEGQNVTLSCEQNLNHDAMYWYRQDPGQGLRLIYYSQIVNDFQKGDIAEGYSVSREKKESFPLTVTSAQKNPTAFYLCASSIGLARSYEQYFGPGTRLTVT.